This section outlines one T cell receptor beta chain sequence together with its context. The antigen is undetermined. Produced via immunoSEQ multiplex PCR; TCRdb's table is partial and in-frame only. The sample lists 75,000 to 90,000 clones, roughly nine tenths seen once, with approximately 3% in the top ten. Germline CDR1 is SEHNR and CDR2 is FQNEAQ (reference sequence). CDR3 length equals 15 residues. V lost 5 bases and J 4 bases, leaving 17 bases between the germline ends. The data belong to a study of OX40 agonist ivuxolimab in advanced cancers. Study at large: The patients received agonistic anti-OX40 (CD134) antibody ivuxolimab. Study results and limitations: In CD8+ T cells, expanded clones were on average more numerous than in CD4+.

The V call is TRBV7-9, the J call TRBJ1-2, with D unclear. The source of this sequence is an adult with an advanced solid tumor such as melanoma, head and neck, liver or kidney cancer. Here the sequenced sample was CD4+ or CD8+ T cells sorted from blood, taken in a trial of the OX40 agonist ivuxolimab. In DNA form, the CDR3 reads TGTGCCAGCAGCCGAGCTATGACAAGGTCCTATGGCTACACCTTC. It yields the protein CASSRAMTRSYGYTF.